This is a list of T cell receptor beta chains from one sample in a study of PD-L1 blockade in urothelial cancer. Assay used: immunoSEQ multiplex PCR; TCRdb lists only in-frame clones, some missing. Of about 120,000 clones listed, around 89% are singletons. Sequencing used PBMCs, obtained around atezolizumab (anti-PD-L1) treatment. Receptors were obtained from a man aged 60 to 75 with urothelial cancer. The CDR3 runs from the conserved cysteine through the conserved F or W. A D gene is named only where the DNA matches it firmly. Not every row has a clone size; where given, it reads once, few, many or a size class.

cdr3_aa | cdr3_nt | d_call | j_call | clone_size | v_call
CATLDLGGGNQPQHF | TGTGCCACCCTGGATTTGGGGGGAGGCAATCAGCCCCAGCATTTT | NA | TRBJ1-5 | NA | TRBV19
CASAKTVTGELFF | TGTGCCAGCGCGAAGACAGTCACCGGGGAGCTGTTTTTT | NA | TRBJ2-2 | NA | TRBV11-3
CASSRRGQGNQPQHF | TGTGCCAGCAGTCGGCGGGGACAGGGTAATCAGCCCCAGCATTTT | TRBD1 | TRBJ1-5 | NA | TRBV6-5
CASSHYRLAGGDGELFF | TGTGCCAGCAGCCATTACCGACTAGCGGGAGGTGACGGGGAGCTGTTTTTT | TRBD2 | TRBJ2-2 | few | TRBV7-6
CASTTGATDNYGYTF | TGTGCCAGCACTACAGGTGCTACAGATAACTATGGCTACACCTTC | NA | TRBJ1-2 | NA | TRBV28
CASSFLSPNTEAFF | TGTGCCAGCAGCTTTTTATCCCCGAACACTGAAGCTTTCTTT | NA | TRBJ1-1 | NA | TRBV13
CASSFAPGQGPNEKLFF | TGCGCCAGCAGCTTTGCTCCCGGACAGGGGCCTAATGAAAAACTGTTTTTT | TRBD1 | TRBJ1-4 | once | TRBV5-1
CASSLVPGSYEQYF | TGTGCCAGCAGCTTAGTGCCAGGGTCCTACGAGCAGTACTTC | NA | TRBJ2-7 | NA | TRBV7-8
CASSKGPWTANTGELFF | TGTGCCAGCAGCAAAGGGCCTTGGACAGCGAACACCGGGGAGCTGTTTTTT | NA | TRBJ2-2 | few | TRBV21-1
CAIEAGPNTEAFF | TGTGCCATCGAAGCAGGTCCGAACACTGAAGCTTTCTTT | NA | TRBJ1-1 | NA | TRBV10-3
CASSRGLYEQYF | TGTGCCAGCAGCCGGGGACTTTACGAGCAGTACTTC | NA | TRBJ2-7 | NA | TRBV28
CASSPQGGPYEQYF | TGTGCCAGCAGTCCCCAGGGGGGTCCCTACGAGCAGTACTTC | NA | TRBJ2-7 | NA | TRBV2
CASSLDGISYNEQFF | TGCGCCAGCAGCTTGGACGGGATCTCCTACAATGAGCAGTTCTTC | NA | TRBJ2-1 | NA | TRBV5-1
CASSPGTSGVWHF | TGTGCCAGCAGCCCAGGGACTAGCGGGGTGTGGCACTTC | TRBD2 | TRBJ2-7 | NA | TRBV7-8
CASSVEGQWVSGNTIYF | TGTGCCAGCAGCGTAGAAGGACAGTGGGTCTCTGGAAACACCATATATTTT | NA | TRBJ1-3 | NA | TRBV9
CASSLDRDRVYF | TGCGCCAGCAGCTTGGACCGTGACAGGGTATATTTT | TRBD1 | TRBJ1-3 | NA | TRBV5-1
CASSLVGEPYNEQFF | TGCGCCAGCAGCTTGGTCGGAGAACCCTACAATGAGCAGTTCTTC | NA | TRBJ2-1 | few | TRBV5-1
CASSESGRVSVYEKLFF | TGTGCCAGCAGTGAATCGGGCAGGGTCAGCGTTTATGAAAAACTGTTTTTT | NA | TRBJ1-4 | NA | TRBV25-1
CASRTGLAGDGYEQYF | TGTGCCAGCAGGACGGGACTAGCGGGAGACGGTTACGAGCAGTACTTC | TRBD2 | TRBJ2-7 | NA | TRBV2
CASSQAPRETETQYF | TGTGCCAGCAGCCAAGCCCCGAGGGAGACGGAGACCCAGTACTTC | NA | TRBJ2-5 | NA | TRBV4-2
CASSLRAGAIVNEQFF | TGCGCCAGCAGCCTTAGGGCGGGGGCAATAGTTAATGAGCAGTTCTTC | NA | TRBJ2-1 | NA | TRBV5-1
CASSLDFSGSREQYF | TGTGCCAGCAGCTTAGACTTTAGCGGGAGCCGAGAGCAGTACTTC | TRBD2 | TRBJ2-7 | NA | TRBV11-2
CASSVGAGGHEQYF | TGTGCCAGCAGCGTTGGGGCAGGGGGACACGAGCAGTACTTC | TRBD1 | TRBJ2-7 | NA | TRBV9
CASGLGQGNTEAFF | TGTGCTAGTGGTTTGGGACAGGGGAACACTGAAGCTTTCTTT | TRBD1 | TRBJ1-1 | few | TRBV12-5
CASSFQGGPYYEQYF | TGTGCCAGCAGCTTTCAGGGGGGCCCGTATTACGAGCAGTACTTC | NA | TRBJ2-7 | NA | TRBV5-5
CASSLNTIAEAFF | TGCGCCAGCAGCTTGAACACAATTGCTGAAGCTTTCTTT | NA | TRBJ1-1 | NA | TRBV5-1
CASSERQGDPFNEQFF | TGTGCCAGCAGCGAACGACAGGGGGACCCCTTCAATGAGCAGTTCTTC | TRBD1 | TRBJ2-1 | NA | TRBV9
CASSYSTSGYNEQFF | TGTGCCAGCAGTTACTCGACTAGCGGGTACAATGAGCAGTTCTTC | TRBD2 | TRBJ2-1 | few | TRBV6-5
CASSRTGGNYGYTF | TGTGCCAGCAGTAGGACAGGGGGCAACTATGGCTACACCTTC | TRBD1 | TRBJ1-2 | once | TRBV7-2
CASSLSRVGTQYF | TGTGCCAGCAGCTTAAGTCGGGTTGGTACGCAGTATTTT | NA | TRBJ2-3 | NA | TRBV7-3
CASSGGTGGGNSPLHF | TGTGCCAGCAGCGGAGGGACAGGGGGCGGTAATTCACCCCTCCACTTT | TRBD1 | TRBJ1-6 | NA | TRBV7-8
CASRGGSTNEKLFF | TGTGCCAGCAGAGGCGGCTCAACTAATGAAAAACTGTTTTTT | NA | TRBJ1-4 | NA | TRBV5-4
CASSPFRDNTPREQYF | TGCGCCAGCAGCCCCTTTCGGGACAACACCCCGCGCGAGCAGTACTTC | NA | TRBJ2-7 | NA | TRBV5-1
CASSIDPWRNQPQHF | TGTGCCAGTAGTATAGATCCCTGGCGCAATCAGCCCCAGCATTTT | NA | TRBJ1-5 | NA | TRBV19
CASSRPPGPGYNEQFF | TGTGCCAGCAGCCGTCCCCCCGGTCCGGGATACAATGAGCAGTTCTTC | NA | TRBJ2-1 | NA | TRBV7-2
CSGGQGAYNEQFF | TGCAGCGGCGGGCAGGGGGCCTACAATGAGCAGTTCTTC | TRBD1 | TRBJ2-1 | NA | TRBV29-1
CASSLDTSGRYNEQFF | TGTGCCAGCAGCCTAGATACTAGCGGGCGATACAATGAGCAGTTCTTC | TRBD2 | TRBJ2-1 | NA | TRBV7-2
CASSLSGVSSYEQYF | TGTGCCAGCAGCTTATCCGGGGTGTCCTCCTACGAGCAGTACTTC | NA | TRBJ2-7 | NA | TRBV11-2
CASSSYGTEGTSGYTF | TGTGCCAGCAGCTCCTACGGGACAGAAGGGACCAGTGGCTACACCTTC | TRBD1 | TRBJ1-2 | NA | TRBV5-4
CASSPSGRTGELFF | TGTGCCAGCAGCCCGAGCGGGCGGACCGGGGAGCTGTTTTTT | NA | TRBJ2-2 | once | TRBV5-4
CASSRVSTGGQNNEKLFF | TGCGCCAGCAGCCGAGTGTCGACAGGGGGGCAGAATAATGAAAAACTGTTTTTT | TRBD1 | TRBJ1-4 | NA | TRBV4-3
CASGSSTGARRYF | TGTGCCAGCGGGAGCTCTACAGGGGCTAGGAGGTACTTC | TRBD1 | TRBJ2-7 | NA | TRBV27
CASSSTSGVTDTQYF | TGTGCCAGCAGCTCTACTAGCGGGGTCACAGATACGCAGTATTTT | TRBD2 | TRBJ2-3 | NA | TRBV11-2
CASSRTSAFSYEQYF | TGTGCCAGCAGTCGCACTAGCGCTTTCTCCTACGAGCAGTACTTC | TRBD2 | TRBJ2-7 | NA | TRBV28